The clone carrying this T cell receptor beta chain appeared many times. What it binds is not known. These data come from a study of prognosis after radiotherapy for stage I lung cancer. For the study at large: There were fewer than 15 patients with newly diagnosed primary stage I lung tumors and a handful of patients with oligometastatic NSCLC after surgical resection of the primary tumor. It was considered that all non-small cell lung cancer patients were medically inoperable. A handful of patients had distant metastases at a median of about seven months after radiotherapy, and under 19 showed no significant progression. Study-wide results and limits: Median unique TCR clones dropped from approximately 9,600 to 7,200 after stereotactic body radiation therapy.

Using two-round multiplex PCR, the authors amplified TCR beta CDR3 from genomic DNA. Individual primers that were specific to each TRBV and TRBJ gene served in first-round PCR. Using its own MiXCR run on the multiplex PCR reads, TCRdb lists one record per CDR3 protein. The sample records about 12,000 distinct CDR3 sequences, 35% being singletons. The CDR3 loop spans 12 amino acids. V dropped 2 bases and J dropped 2 bases, with 4 bases sitting between them. CDR1 is MNHEY and CDR2 is SVGAGI in the germline V gene. The TCR comes from a donor aged 50 or older with non-small cell lung cancer. Sequencing used PBMCs, obtained before or after stereotactic body radiation therapy (not recorded which). This chain connects TRBV6-5 to TRBJ2-7; D is unclear. The CDR3 protein is CASSYGPYEQYF. The CDR3 DNA sequence: TGTGCCAGCAGTTACGGGCCCTACGAGCAGTACTTC.